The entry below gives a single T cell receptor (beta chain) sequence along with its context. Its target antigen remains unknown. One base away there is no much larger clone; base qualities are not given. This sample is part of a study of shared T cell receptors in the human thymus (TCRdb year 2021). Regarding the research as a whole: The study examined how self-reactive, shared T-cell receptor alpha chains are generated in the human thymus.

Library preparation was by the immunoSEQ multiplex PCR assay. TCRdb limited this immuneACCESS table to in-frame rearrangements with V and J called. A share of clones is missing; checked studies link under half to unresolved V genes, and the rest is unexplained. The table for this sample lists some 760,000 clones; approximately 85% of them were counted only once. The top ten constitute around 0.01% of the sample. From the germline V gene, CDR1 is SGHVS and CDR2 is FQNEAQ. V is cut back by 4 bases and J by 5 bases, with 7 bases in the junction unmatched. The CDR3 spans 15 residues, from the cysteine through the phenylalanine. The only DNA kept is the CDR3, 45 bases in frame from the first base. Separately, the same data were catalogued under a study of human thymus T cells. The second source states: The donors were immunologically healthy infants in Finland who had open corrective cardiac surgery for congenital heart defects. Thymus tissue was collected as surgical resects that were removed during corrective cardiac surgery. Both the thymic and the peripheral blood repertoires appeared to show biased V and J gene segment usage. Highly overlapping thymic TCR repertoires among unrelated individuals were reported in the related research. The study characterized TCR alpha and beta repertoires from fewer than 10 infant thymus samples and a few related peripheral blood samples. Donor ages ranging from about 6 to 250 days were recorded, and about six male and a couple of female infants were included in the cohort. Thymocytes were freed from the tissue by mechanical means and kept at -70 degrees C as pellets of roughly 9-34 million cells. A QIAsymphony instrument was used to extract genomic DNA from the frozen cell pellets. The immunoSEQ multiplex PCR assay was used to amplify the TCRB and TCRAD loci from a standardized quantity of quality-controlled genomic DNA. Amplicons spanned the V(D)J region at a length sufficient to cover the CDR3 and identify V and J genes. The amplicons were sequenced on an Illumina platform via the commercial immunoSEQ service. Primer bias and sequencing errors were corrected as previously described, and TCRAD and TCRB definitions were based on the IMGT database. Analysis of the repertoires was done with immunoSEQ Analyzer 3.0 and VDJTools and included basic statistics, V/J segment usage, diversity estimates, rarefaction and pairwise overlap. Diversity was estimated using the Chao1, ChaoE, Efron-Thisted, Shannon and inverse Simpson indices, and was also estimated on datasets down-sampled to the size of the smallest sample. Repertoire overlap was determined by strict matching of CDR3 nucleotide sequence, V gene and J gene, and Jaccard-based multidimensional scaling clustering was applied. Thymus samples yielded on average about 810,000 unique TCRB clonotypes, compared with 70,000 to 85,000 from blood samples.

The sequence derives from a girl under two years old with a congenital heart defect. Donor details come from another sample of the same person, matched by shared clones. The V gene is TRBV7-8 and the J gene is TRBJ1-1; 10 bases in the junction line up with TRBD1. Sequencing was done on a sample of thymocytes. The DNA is TGTGCCAGCAGCTCGTACACGGACAGGGGGACTGAAGCTTTCTTT. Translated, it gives CASSSYTDRGTEAFF.